The next 6 T cell receptor beta chains were all read from a single sample in a study of T cells after yellow fever vaccination. TCRdb itself ran the 5' RACE reads through MiXCR, one entry per CDR3 protein. The table includes around 310,000 distinct CDR3 sequences, around 4.4% detected once. This specimen consisted of PBMCs, obtained 15 days after the yellow fever booster vaccination. Receptors were obtained from a man aged 18 to 30 who received the YFV17D yellow fever vaccine.

There are many counts of this clonotype. This chain uses TRBV7-9 with TRBJ2-1; 7 bases are shared with TRBD1. The germline V gene has CDR1 SEHNR and CDR2 FQNEAQ (reference sequence). J was trimmed by 4 bases and V by 6 bases; bases with no gene match: 9. The CDR3 is 15 residues long. CDR3 sequence reads: CASSQSGTAYNEQFF. The DNA of the CDR3 is TGTGCCAGCAGTCAAAGTGGGACAGCATACAATGAGCAGTTCTTC.

On this clonotype: It may be a read error: a sequence one base away is much more abundant. The chain employs TRBV20-1 and TRBJ1-6; perhaps TRBD1 as D (5 bases). This CDR3 is built from 14 residues. Germline-derived CDR1 and CDR2 are DFQATT and SNEGSKA (reference sequence). CDR3 nucleotide sequence: TGCCGTGCAAGGCGGGGGGTAGGGAATTCACCCCTCCACTTT. Residues: CRARRGVGNSPLHF.

V usage is TRBV7-8 and J usage is TRBJ1-2; D remains unclear. The germline CDR1 and CDR2 sequences are SGHVS and FQNEAQ. The CDR3 consists of 16 residues. Between the trimmed V and J ends, which lost 7 bases and 5 bases, there was a span of 23 bases. CDR3 sequence (DNA): TGTGCCAGCACGAATGCGTACCTCCCGCCAAATTATGGCTACACCTTC. This sequence encodes CASTNAYLPPNYGYTF.

There are a few counts of this clonotype. The chain couples TRBV2 to TRBJ2-3, with D unclear. With 7 bases removed from V and 0 bases from J, the gap between germline ends came to 17 bases. The CDR3 totals 16 residues. Per the germline V gene, CDR1 is SNHLY and CDR2 is FYNNEI. The CDR3 DNA sequence: TGTGCCAGCACCAAAAGGATTCAGTCCAGCACAGATACGCAGTATTTT. This encodes CASTKRIQSSTDTQYF.

This clonotype was found many times. V is TRBV27 and J is TRBJ1-5, with 7 bases identical to TRBD1. The germline CDR1 and CDR2 sequences are MNHEY and SMNVEV (reference sequence). The CDR3 extends over 15 amino acids. V lost 6 bases to trimming and J lost 1 base; unmatched junction nucleotides: 6. CDR3 bases: TGTGCCAGCAGCCAACAGGGGTGGAGCAATCAGCCCCAGCATTTT. Amino acids: CASSQQGWSNQPQHF.

This clonotype has just a few counts. This sequence joins TRBV7-9 and TRBJ2-5; TRBD1 might be the D (5 bases). The CDR3 sequence is 15 residues long. Germline V gives CDR1 SEHNR, CDR2 FQNEAQ (reference sequence). V lost 5 bases and J 4 bases, leaving 17 bases between the germline ends. CDR3 sequence: CASSRGADGRETQYF. CDR3 coding DNA: TGTGCCAGCAGCCGTGGGGCAGACGGGCGAGAGACCCAGTACTTC.